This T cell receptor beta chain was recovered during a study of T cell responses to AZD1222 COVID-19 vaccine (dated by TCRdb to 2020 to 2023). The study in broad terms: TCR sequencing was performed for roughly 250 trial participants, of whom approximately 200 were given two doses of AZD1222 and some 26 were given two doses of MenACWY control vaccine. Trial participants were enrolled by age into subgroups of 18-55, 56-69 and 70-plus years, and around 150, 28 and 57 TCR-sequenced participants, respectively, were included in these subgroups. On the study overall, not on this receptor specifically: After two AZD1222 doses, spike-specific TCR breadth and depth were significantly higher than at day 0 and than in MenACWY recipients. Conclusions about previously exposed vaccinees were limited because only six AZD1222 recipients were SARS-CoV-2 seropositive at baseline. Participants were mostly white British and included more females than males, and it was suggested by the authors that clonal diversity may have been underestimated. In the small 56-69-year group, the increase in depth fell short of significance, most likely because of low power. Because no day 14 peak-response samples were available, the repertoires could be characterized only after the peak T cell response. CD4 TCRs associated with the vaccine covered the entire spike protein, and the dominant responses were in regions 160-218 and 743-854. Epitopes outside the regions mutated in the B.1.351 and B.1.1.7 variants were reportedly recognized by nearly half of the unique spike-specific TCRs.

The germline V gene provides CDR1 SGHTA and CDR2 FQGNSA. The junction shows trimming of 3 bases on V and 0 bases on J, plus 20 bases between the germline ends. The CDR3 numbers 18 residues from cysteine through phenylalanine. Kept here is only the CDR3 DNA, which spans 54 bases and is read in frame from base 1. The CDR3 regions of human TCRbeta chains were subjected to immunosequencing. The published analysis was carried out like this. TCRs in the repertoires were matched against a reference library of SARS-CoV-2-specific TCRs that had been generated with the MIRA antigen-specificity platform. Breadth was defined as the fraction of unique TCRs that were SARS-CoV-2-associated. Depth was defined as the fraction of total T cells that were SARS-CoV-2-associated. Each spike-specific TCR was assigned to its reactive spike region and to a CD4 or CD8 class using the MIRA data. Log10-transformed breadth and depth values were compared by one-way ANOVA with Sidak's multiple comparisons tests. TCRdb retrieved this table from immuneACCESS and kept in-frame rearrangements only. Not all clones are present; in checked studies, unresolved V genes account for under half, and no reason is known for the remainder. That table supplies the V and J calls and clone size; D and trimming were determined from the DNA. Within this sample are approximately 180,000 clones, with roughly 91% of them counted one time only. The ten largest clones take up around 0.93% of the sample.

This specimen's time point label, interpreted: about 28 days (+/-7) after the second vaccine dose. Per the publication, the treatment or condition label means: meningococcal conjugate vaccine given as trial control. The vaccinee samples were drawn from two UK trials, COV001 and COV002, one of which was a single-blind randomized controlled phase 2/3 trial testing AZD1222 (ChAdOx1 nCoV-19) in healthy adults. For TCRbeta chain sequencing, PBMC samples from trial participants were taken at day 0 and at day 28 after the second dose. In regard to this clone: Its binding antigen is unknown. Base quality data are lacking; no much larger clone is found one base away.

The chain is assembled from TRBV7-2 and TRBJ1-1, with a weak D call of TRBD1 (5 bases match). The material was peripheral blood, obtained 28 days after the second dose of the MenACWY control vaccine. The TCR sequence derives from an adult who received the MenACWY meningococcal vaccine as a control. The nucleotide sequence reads TGTGCCAGCAGCTTGGGGCCGGGCCCTAGGGCCATGAACACTGAAGCTTTCTTT. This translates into CASSLGPGPRAMNTEAFF.